This T cell receptor (beta chain) was identified in a study of blood T cells in healthy people across ages. Together with a sample-barcoded 5' primer, a J-beta primer mix was included in a second PCR lasting about 6 to 11 cycles. TCRdb reprocessed the 5' RACE reads via MiXCR and lists one record per CDR3 protein. The table includes just under 750,000 distinct CDR3 sequences, around a fifth detected once. With 6 bases removed from V and 4 bases from J, the gap between germline ends came to 13 bases. Germline V gives CDR1 SGDLS, CDR2 YYNGEE. This CDR3 is built from 13 residues. The chain has TRBV9 and TRBJ1-1; TRBD1 is a possible D gene (6 bases). The clonotype originates from a man aged 70-80 years in good health. The sequenced sample consisted of blood. The CDR3 loop is CASTSRGSTEAFF. The CDR3 nucleotides read TGTGCCAGCACTTCTAGGGGGTCCACTGAAGCTTTCTTT.